The sample holds one count of the clone carrying this T cell receptor beta chain. Its antigen is still unknown. Sequenced by immunoSEQ multiplex PCR; TCRdb stores in-frame clones only, minus some. The table includes tens of thousands of clones, around 89% detected once. These data come from a study of neoadjuvant nivolumab and ipilimumab in lung cancer. Points from the study as a whole: From pretherapy to surgery, tumor richness and clonality rose with dual therapy. Resected-tumor TCR richness correlated positively with pretherapy blood richness. Only a single major-pathologic-response sample was available for clonality analysis.

Germline V gives CDR1 SGHAT, CDR2 FQNNGV. The V and J ends lost 5 bases and 0 bases respectively, with 4 bases between them. This CDR3 is 13 amino acids long. Sequenced here: blood, sampled before neoadjuvant nivolumab, alone or with ipilimumab. The clonotype was recovered from an adult with non-small cell lung cancer. Some clones in this sample may be carry-over from other donors' samples. The gene calls are TRBV11-2 and TRBJ1-4, with no clear D. CDR3 DNA sequence: TGTGCCAGCAGCCCCCCAACTAATGAAAAACTGTTTTTT. Amino acids: CASSPPTNEKLFF.